The 15 T cell receptor beta chains below were found in one sample sequenced in a study of identical twins. TCRdb analysed the 5' RACE reads with MiXCR anew, one entry per CDR3 protein. The sample contains around 960,000 distinct CDR3 sequences, 10% to 15% of which appear only once. The same sample was also used in a study of yellow fever vaccine responses in identical twins.

Material for sequencing was PBMCs. These receptors were collected from a woman under 30 in good health.

This clonotype was counted a few times. The gene calls are TRBV9 and TRBJ2-1; 11 bases are a match to TRBD2. Trimming at V came to 4 bases and at J to 6 bases, leaving 9 bases not matched to a gene. The germline V gene has CDR1 SGDLS and CDR2 YYNGEE. CDR3 length: 16 residues. CDR3 in amino acids: CASSPPGLAETNEQFF. The CDR3 DNA reads TGTGCCAGCAGCCCACCGGGACTAGCGGAGACCAATGAGCAGTTCTTC.

The V and J genes are TRBV6-5 and TRBJ2-7; 10 nucleotides align to TRBD1. The CDR3 extends over 17 amino acids. V was pared by 0 bases and J by 3 bases, with 8 bases of the junction left unmatched. CDR1 and CDR2 (germline): MNHEY, SVGAGI. Here the CDR3 DNA reads TGTGCCAGCAGTTACTCGGGGGTCGGGACAGGGGTCTACGAGCAGTACTTC. Its protein product is CASSYSGVGTGVYEQYF.

As concerns this clonotype: A much larger clone differs by one base, so this may be a read error. V gene TRBV20-1 combines with J gene TRBJ2-2, with 8 nucleotides matching TRBD2. The CDR3 has 15 amino acids. The germline CDR1 and CDR2 sequences are DFQATT and SNEGSKA (reference sequence). For the CDR3, the DNA is TGCTGTGTAGCTCTAGCGGGCCTGAACACCGGGGAGCTGTTTTTT. It specifies CCVALAGLNTGELFF.

This clonotype has only a few counts. The chain couples TRBV12-3 or TRBV12-4 to TRBJ2-1; a possible D gene is TRBD2 (5 bases). The CDR3 contains 14 residues. Trimming took 3 bases from V and 5 from J, leaving 11 bases between them. CDR3: CASSFRRYNNEQFF. The CDR3 nucleotides read TGTGCCAGCAGTTTCAGGAGGTATAACAATGAGCAGTTCTTC.

This clonotype has a handful of counts. This sequence joins TRBV19 and TRBJ2-4, with 10 bases identical to TRBD1. This CDR3 comprises 13 residues. After removal of 5 bases from V and 9 bases from J, the junction contained 4 bases not matched to a gene. Per germline, CDR1 LNHDA and CDR2 SQIVND (reference sequence). CDR3 coding DNA: TGTGCCAGTAGTGAGGGACAGGGGCCCATTCAGTACTTC. This sequence encodes CASSEGQGPIQYF.

In this sample, this clonotype turned up a few times. CDR3 sequence: CASSAYSSGSTAQFF. CDR3 sequence (DNA): TGTGCCAGCAGCGCTTATTCTAGCGGGAGTACAGCGCAGTTCTTC. The chain carries TRBV9 and TRBJ2-1, with 10 bases aligning to TRBD2. V was clipped by 3 bases and J by 12 bases; unmatched bases: 12. The CDR3 covers 15 residues. Per germline, CDR1 SGDLS and CDR2 YYNGEE.

The chain couples TRBV19 to TRBJ2-1; the match to TRBD1 covers 9 bases. This CDR3 is 16 amino acids long. With V trimmed by 4 bases and J by 3 bases, 7 bases remained unmatched. CDR1 is LNHDA, CDR2 SQIVND, per germline (reference sequence). As DNA, the CDR3 is TGTGCCAGTAGTACAGGCCGGGACAGGGTCTACAATGAGCAGTTCTTC. Translated, it gives CASSTGRDRVYNEQFF. The full variable domain, rest sourced from reference TRBV19 and TRBJ2-1, is DGGITQSPKYLFRKEGQNVTLSCEQNLNHDAMYWYRQDPGQGLRLIYYSQIVNDFQKGDIAEGYSVSREKKESFPLTVTSAQKNPTAFYLCASSTGRDRVYNEQFFGPGTRLTVL.

This clonotype has just a few counts. The rearrangement links TRBV7-9 to TRBJ1-1, with D possibly TRBD1 on 6 matching bases. Trimming removed 1 base from V and 3 bases from J, with 9 bases in between. Germline assignment: CDR1 SEHNR and CDR2 FQNEAQ (reference sequence). There are 14 residues in the CDR3. The CDR3: CASSLVAGDTEAFF. The CDR3 bases are TGTGCCAGCAGCTTAGTCGCAGGGGACACTGAAGCTTTCTTT.

The sample holds a few counts of this clonotype. This rearrangement joins TRBV11-2 to TRBJ2-1; the match to TRBD2 covers 13 bases. Looked up from germline, CDR1 is SGHAT and CDR2 is FQNNGV. Trimming took 5 bases from V and 6 from J; bases not matched to a gene: 7. The CDR3 consists of 16 residues. The CDR3 loop reads CASSPAGTSGTNEQFF. The CDR3 DNA reads as TGTGCCAGCAGCCCAGCCGGGACTAGCGGGACCAATGAGCAGTTCTTC.

The J gene is TRBJ2-1, the V gene TRBV7-2; D gene ambiguous. There are 12 residues in the CDR3. V dropped 5 bases and J dropped 5 bases, with 7 bases sitting between them. Per germline, CDR1 SGHTA and CDR2 FQGNSA. CDR3: CASSPIDNEQFF. CDR3 DNA: TGTGCCAGCAGCCCTATTGACAATGAGCAGTTCTTC.

The rearrangement joins TRBV7-6 to TRBJ2-1; D not certain. V was trimmed by 5 bases and J by 6 bases, leaving 14 bases between them. Germline V lookup: CDR1 SGHVS, CDR2 FNYEAQ. CDR3 size: 14 residues. Written as DNA, the CDR3 is TGTGCCAGCAGCCCGACCCAGCTGGGCAATGAGCAGTTCTTC. Protein sequence: CASSPTQLGNEQFF.

The chain carries TRBV7-3 and TRBJ2-3, with a tentative D call TRBD2 (6 bases). Trimming took off 3 bases at V and 2 bases at J, with 12 bases between the two ends. The CDR3 loop spans 15 amino acids. From germline, CDR1 is SGHTA and CDR2 FQGTGA. The CDR3 sequence is CASSFSGTFTDTQYF. As DNA, the CDR3 is TGTGCCAGCAGCTTCTCCGGGACTTTCACAGATACGCAGTATTTT.

The chain uses TRBV12-3 or TRBV12-4 and TRBJ2-5, with 11 bases identical to TRBD2. After removal of 3 bases from V and 5 bases from J, the junction contained 5 bases not matched to a gene. The CDR3 is 15 amino acids. DNA for the CDR3: TGTGCCAGCAGTTTGATAGCGGGAGGGCGGGAGACCCAGTACTTC. Protein product: CASSLIAGGRETQYF.

J is TRBJ2-1 and V is TRBV20-1; the match to TRBD2 covers 12 bases. Germline lookup yields CDR1 DFQATT and CDR2 SNEGSKA (reference sequence). The CDR3 has 17 amino acids. With 1 base clipped from V and 8 bases from J, the junction kept 12 bases outside the gene matches. CDR3 sequence: CSARASETSGSIYEQFF. The CDR3, as DNA: TGCAGTGCTAGAGCCAGCGAGACTAGCGGGAGTATCTATGAGCAGTTCTTC.

This sequence joins TRBV20-1 and TRBJ2-7; the match to TRBD2 covers 9 bases. The germline V gene encodes CDR1 DFQATT and CDR2 SNEGSKA (reference sequence). This CDR3 has 15 residues. The J segment lost 2 bases and the V segment lost 1 base, leaving 6 bases of the junction unmatched. DNA of the CDR3: TGCAGTGCTAGAGTCCCTTCTAGCGGGACCTACGAGCAGTACTTC. Its translation: CSARVPSSGTYEQYF.